The present T cell receptor beta chain was sequenced within a study of identical twins. Findings and caveats of the study: Reduced insertions were recorded for abundant cord blood beta clonotypes, with no such pattern in memory repertoires.

The germline V gene encodes CDR1 MNHNY and CDR2 SVGAGI (reference sequence). V lost 7 bases and J 4 bases, leaving 16 bases between the germline ends. The CDR3 spans 15 residues. One entry per CDR3 protein, called by TCRdb with MiXCR from the 5' RACE reads. Among some 100,000 distinct CDR3 sequences listed, 4.5% to 6.5% were seen once. This clonotype was counted between two and nine times. Its antigen remains unidentified. This receptor was obtained from a woman between 50 and 59 years old in good health. The rearrangement uses TRBV6-6 and TRBJ2-2; D is perhaps TRBD2 (6 bases). The sample comprised memory T cells sorted from blood. The CDR3 sequence is CASTQRLAPTGELFF. As DNA, the CDR3 is TGTGCCAGCACCCAGAGGCTAGCGCCCACCGGGGAGCTGTTTTTT.